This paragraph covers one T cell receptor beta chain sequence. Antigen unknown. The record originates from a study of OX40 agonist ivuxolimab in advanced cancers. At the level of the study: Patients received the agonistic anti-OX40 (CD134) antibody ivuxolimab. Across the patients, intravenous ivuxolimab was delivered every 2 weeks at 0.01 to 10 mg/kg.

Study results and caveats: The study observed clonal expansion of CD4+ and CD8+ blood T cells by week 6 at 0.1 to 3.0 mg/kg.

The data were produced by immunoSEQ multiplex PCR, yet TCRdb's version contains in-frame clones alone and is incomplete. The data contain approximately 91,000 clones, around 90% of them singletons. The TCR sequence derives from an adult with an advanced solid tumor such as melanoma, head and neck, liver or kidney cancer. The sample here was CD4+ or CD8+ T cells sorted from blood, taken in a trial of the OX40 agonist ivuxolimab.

DNA for the CDR3: TGTGCCATCGGGGCAGGGGGACCCAATCAGCCCCAGCATTTT. Translating gives CAIGAGGPNQPQHF. This rearrangement joins TRBV10-3 to TRBJ1-5, with TRBD1 identical over 7 bases. The V gene's germline CDR1 is ENHRY and CDR2 SYGVKD. The CDR3 contains 14 residues. With V trimmed by 8 bases and J by 3 bases, 7 bases remained unmatched.